The table lists the clone carrying this T cell receptor (beta chain) with a count of one. This sample was taken from a study of cytomegalovirus exposure and HLA in healthy donors. The PCR was carried out with 60 Vbeta primers and 13 Jbeta primers. Data came from immunoSEQ multiplex PCR; TCRdb stores just in-frame clones and leaves some out. Of some 150,000 clones in the sample, 75% to 85% were seen once. Germline V gene data show CDR1 as SGHNT and CDR2 as YENEEA. The length of the CDR3 is 15 residues. The V end lost 5 bases, the J end lost 0 bases, and 11 bases lay between the germline ends. The receptor was derived from a female donor in good health and CMV-seropositive. V usage is TRBV11-3 and J usage is TRBJ2-1; D might be TRBD2 (5 bases). What was sequenced was PBMCs. The CDR3 loop reads CASSISVSSYNEQFF. CDR3 sequence (DNA): TGTGCCAGCAGCATTAGCGTTAGCTCCTACAATGAGCAGTTCTTC.